This is a list of T cell receptor beta chains from one sample in a study of breast tumors, draining lymph nodes, adjacent tissues. TCRdb passed the multiplex PCR reads through MiXCR, listing each CDR3 protein once. This table has approximately 180,000 distinct CDR3 sequences, about 34% appearing once. Sequencing was carried out using axillary lymph node tissue. The receptors originated from a female donor with breast cancer. Some clones in this sample may be carry-over from other donors' samples. Each CDR3 is given with its conserved first and last residue. The order of the fields is clone size, CDR3 length, J gene, V gene, D gene, CDR3 DNA, CDR3 protein. D genes are given only for firm matches. Not all rows give a size; the values are once, few, many and, for expanded clones, a class.

abundance: few
len: 19
j_gene: TRBJ1-5
v_gene: TRBV7-9
d_gene: TRBD1
CDR3nt: TGTGCCAGCAGCTCGGAACCGGGACAGGCCCTTAATAGCCATCAGCCCCAGCATTTT
CDR3aa: CASSSEPGQALNSHQPQHF

abundance: many
len: 15
j_gene: TRBJ1-6
v_gene: TRBV28
d_gene: .
CDR3nt: TGTGCCAGCAGTTTAGTACAGTCATATAATTCACCCCTCCACTTT
CDR3aa: CASSLVQSYNSPLHF

abundance: .
len: 15
j_gene: TRBJ2-2
v_gene: TRBV20-1
d_gene: .
CDR3nt: TGCAGTGCTAGCGGGGGACCCCGTGACACCGGGGAGCTGTTTTTT
CDR3aa: CSASGGPRDTGELFF

abundance: many
len: 14
j_gene: TRBJ2-7
v_gene: TRBV29-1
d_gene: TRBD2
CDR3nt: TGCAGCGTTGAAAAGCCTAGCGGGGGGTACGAGCAGTACTTC
CDR3aa: CSVEKPSGGYEQYF

abundance: many
len: 15
j_gene: TRBJ2-1
v_gene: TRBV7-8
d_gene: TRBD1
CDR3nt: TGTGCCAGCAGCTCCCGGGACAGGGGGCTCGATGAGCAGTTCTTC
CDR3aa: CASSSRDRGLDEQFF

abundance: .
len: 22
j_gene: TRBJ1-5
v_gene: TRBV5-1
d_gene: TRBD1
CDR3nt: TGCGCCAGCAGCTTTGATGGAACAGGGGGCCTCAGGACAACCATTAGCAATCAGCCCCAGCATTTT
CDR3aa: CASSFDGTGGLRTTISNQPQHF

abundance: many
len: 14
j_gene: TRBJ2-1
v_gene: TRBV5-1
d_gene: .
CDR3nt: TGCGCCAGCAGCCAGGGCTTTGCAGTCAATGAGCAGTTCTTC
CDR3aa: CASSQGFAVNEQFF

abundance: .
len: 13
j_gene: TRBJ2-1
v_gene: TRBV5-4
d_gene: .
CDR3nt: TGTGCCAGCAGCTTGGGGGTCCCCCAAATAGGGTTCTTC
CDR3aa: CASSLGVPQIGFF

abundance: many
len: 14
j_gene: TRBJ2-3
v_gene: TRBV24-1
d_gene: .
CDR3nt: TGTGCCACCAGTGATTTGAGGGGGACAGATACGCAGTATTTT
CDR3aa: CATSDLRGTDTQYF

abundance: .
len: 16
j_gene: TRBJ1-1
v_gene: TRBV5-5
d_gene: .
CDR3nt: TGTGCCAGCAGCTTGAGGGGTCAGGGGATGAACACTGAAGCTTTCTTT
CDR3aa: CASSLRGQGMNTEAFF

abundance: few
len: 20
j_gene: TRBJ2-2
v_gene: TRBV18
d_gene: .
CDR3nt: TGTGCCAGCTCACCACCGTGGAGGGGCTCGAGGGGTCGTGGGGCCGGGGAGCTGTTTTTT
CDR3aa: CASSPPWRGSRGRGAGELFF

abundance: .
len: 13
j_gene: TRBJ2-2
v_gene: TRBV7-9
d_gene: .
CDR3nt: TGTGCCAGCAGCGCAGGTCAGGGCGGGGAGCTGTTTTTT
CDR3aa: CASSAGQGGELFF

abundance: many
len: 15
j_gene: TRBJ1-3
v_gene: TRBV19
d_gene: .
CDR3nt: TGTGCCAGCCGAGCGAGGACAGACTCTGGAAACACCATATATTTT
CDR3aa: CASRARTDSGNTIYF

abundance: .
len: 21
j_gene: TRBJ1-6
v_gene: TRBV15
d_gene: .
CDR3nt: TGTGCCACCAGCCTTGGACACGGATCCTCCGGGGAGCCAACCGGTAATTCACCCCTCCACTTT
CDR3aa: CATSLGHGSSGEPTGNSPLHF

abundance: many
len: 16
j_gene: TRBJ2-3
v_gene: TRBV15
d_gene: TRBD2
CDR3nt: TGTGCCACCAGCAGTGAGCCGGGACTAGCGGGGGATACGCAGTATTTT
CDR3aa: CATSSEPGLAGDTQYF

abundance: few
len: 14
j_gene: TRBJ2-3
v_gene: TRBV14
d_gene: TRBD1
CDR3nt: TGTGCCAGCAGCCCGACAGGGGGGACAGATACGCAGTATTTT
CDR3aa: CASSPTGGTDTQYF

abundance: many
len: 14
j_gene: TRBJ1-4
v_gene: TRBV27
d_gene: .
CDR3nt: TGTGCCAGCAAGGTCGACGGACATGGGGAAAAACTGTTTTTT
CDR3aa: CASKVDGHGEKLFF

abundance: many
len: 14
j_gene: TRBJ2-7
v_gene: TRBV20-1
d_gene: .
CDR3nt: TGCAGTGCTAGGGGGGACTGGCTCTCCTACGAGCAGTACTTC
CDR3aa: CSARGDWLSYEQYF

abundance: many
len: 15
j_gene: TRBJ2-1
v_gene: TRBV20-1
d_gene: TRBD2
CDR3nt: TGCAGTGCTTCCAAAGGACTAGCGGGACACAATGAGCAGTTCTTC
CDR3aa: CSASKGLAGHNEQFF

abundance: many
len: 14
j_gene: TRBJ2-5
v_gene: TRBV19
d_gene: .
CDR3nt: TGTGCCAGTAGTATCCATATTAGCCAAGAGACCCAGTACTTC
CDR3aa: CASSIHISQETQYF

abundance: once
len: 14
j_gene: TRBJ2-1
v_gene: TRBV7-2
d_gene: .
CDR3nt: TGTGCCAGCAGCCGAGACGGACTTGGCAATGGGCAGTTCTTC
CDR3aa: CASSRDGLGNGQFF

abundance: .
len: 15
j_gene: TRBJ1-5
v_gene: TRBV24-1
d_gene: .
CDR3nt: TGTGCCACCAGTCTAGCGGGGGGTGGACAAGAGACCCAGCATTTT
CDR3aa: CATSLAGGGQETQHF

abundance: .
len: 15
j_gene: TRBJ1-6
v_gene: TRBV7-8
d_gene: .
CDR3nt: TGTGCCAGCAGCCTAGGTGCACAGGAGTGTTCACCCCTCCACTTT
CDR3aa: CASSLGAQECSPLHF

abundance: many
len: 17
j_gene: TRBJ2-1
v_gene: TRBV3-1
d_gene: TRBD2
CDR3nt: TGTGCCAGCAGCCAAGAGGCTCTAGCGGGGGGGTTTGTCCAGCAGTTCTTC
CDR3aa: CASSQEALAGGFVQQFF